The 5 T cell receptor beta chains below were found in one sample sequenced in a study of beta chain features in type 1 diabetes. Overall study results and limits: All four CD4+ subsets of Type 1 diabetes patients contained TCRB CDR3s that were moderately but significantly shorter.

No antigen has been assigned to these receptors. Every isolated RNA sample was fully reverse transcribed, so sequencing captured expressed TCRB transcripts. TCRdb's copy holds only in-frame clones and misses some; the assay was immunoSEQ multiplex PCR. The sample consists of some 250,000 clones, about a tenth of them appearing once. The sequenced sample was naive CD4+ T cells from blood. These receptors were obtained from a man aged 25 to 45 with type 1 diabetes.

This clone was counted only a few times. This chain uses TRBV30 with TRBJ1-1, with 11 bases lining up with TRBD1. Unmatched junction bases numbered 2, after V lost 5 bases and J lost 3 bases. This CDR3 has 13 amino acids. The germline V gene has CDR1 GTSNPN and CDR2 SVGIG (reference sequence). The chain's CDR3 is CAWGGQGDTEAFF. Written as DNA, the CDR3 is TGTGCCTGGGGGGGACAGGGGGACACTGAAGCTTTCTTT.

The CDR3 DNA reads TGTGCCAGCAGCTACGCGGGCCAGCCCCAGCATTTT. It is translated as CASSYAGQPQHF. This chain joins TRBV5-4 and TRBJ1-5; D not certain. Germline V lookup: CDR1 SGHNT, CDR2 YYREEE (reference sequence). This CDR3 region has 12 residues. With 3 bases removed from V and 7 bases from J, the gap between germline ends came to 8 bases.

The V gene is TRBV4-1, the J gene TRBJ2-6; a weak D match, TRBD2 (6 bases). The CDR3 loop spans 11 amino acids. Between the trimmed V and J ends, which lost 3 bases and 15 bases, there was a span of 9 bases. Germline CDR1 and CDR2: MGHRA and YSYEKL. The CDR3 DNA sequence: TGCGCCAGCAGCCATTTGGGGGGCCTGACTTTC. Translation: CASSHLGGLTF.

The gene calls are TRBV7-8 and TRBJ2-5; a weak D match, TRBD1 (5 bases). The CDR3 runs to 15 residues. V shed 1 base and J shed 4 bases, with 13 bases lying between them. Germline lookup yields CDR1 SGHVS and CDR2 FQNEAQ. The CDR3 protein is CASSLDQGPAETQYF. In DNA form, the CDR3 reads TGTGCCAGCAGCTTAGATCAGGGCCCCGCAGAGACCCAGTACTTC.

This clone was counted only a few times. The chain has TRBV18 and TRBJ2-3; maybe TRBD2 (5 bases). Germline CDR1 is KGHSH and CDR2 is LQKENI. V was shortened by 3 bases and J by 2 bases, with 12 bases between the two germline ends. The CDR3 has 15 amino acids. In nucleotides, the CDR3 is TGTGCCAGCTCACCGTCCTCGCGGGCCACAGATACGCAGTATTTT. It yields the protein CASSPSSRATDTQYF.